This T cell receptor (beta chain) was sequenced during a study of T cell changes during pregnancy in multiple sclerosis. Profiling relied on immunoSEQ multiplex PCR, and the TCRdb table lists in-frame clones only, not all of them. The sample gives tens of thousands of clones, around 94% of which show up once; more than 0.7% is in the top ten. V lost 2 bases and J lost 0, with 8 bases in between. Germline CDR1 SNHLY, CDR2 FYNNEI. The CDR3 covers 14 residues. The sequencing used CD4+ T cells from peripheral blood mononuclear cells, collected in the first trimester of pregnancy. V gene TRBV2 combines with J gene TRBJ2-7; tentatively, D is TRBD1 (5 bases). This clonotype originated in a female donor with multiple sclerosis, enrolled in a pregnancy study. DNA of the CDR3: TGTGCCAGCAGTGAACAGGGTCTCTCCTACGAGCAGTACTTC. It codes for CASSEQGLSYEQYF.